Shown below are 9 T cell receptor beta chains from a single sample sequenced in a study of T cell responses to AZD1222 COVID-19 vaccine. Method: immunoSEQ multiplex PCR; TCRdb's copy keeps in-frame clones and lacks some. The sample yields roughly 110,000 clones, approximately 87% seen once. Here the sequenced sample was peripheral blood, taken on day 0 of AZD1222 vaccination. The source is an adult in good health.

The rearrangement links TRBV11-3 to TRBJ2-2, with a weak D call TRBD1 (6 bases). This CDR3 is built from 15 residues. Trimming took off 5 bases at V and 0 bases at J, with 10 bases between the two ends. The V gene's germline CDR1 is SGHNT and CDR2 YENEEA. The CDR3 nucleotides are TGTGCCAGCAGCCCAGGGGTCGCGAACACCGGGGAGCTGTTTTTT. As protein: CASSPGVANTGELFF. The variable domain in full, with the rest retrieved from reference TRBV11-3 and TRBJ2-2, is EAGVVQSPRYKIIEKKQPVAFWCNPISGHNTLYWYLQNLGQGPELLIRYENEEAVDDSQLPKDRFSAERLKGVDSTLKIQPAELGDSAVYLCASSPGVANTGELFFGEGSRLTVL.

The chain couples TRBV15 to TRBJ2-7; 8 positions agree with TRBD2. Germline assignment: CDR1 LNHNV and CDR2 YYDKDF (reference sequence). CDR3 length: 16 amino acids. With 0 bases clipped from V and 3 bases from J, the junction kept 7 bases outside the gene matches. The CDR3 here is CATSREASGSLYEQYF. The CDR3 DNA follows: TGTGCCACCAGCAGAGAAGCTAGCGGGTCACTCTACGAGCAGTACTTC.

V gene TRBV27 combines with J gene TRBJ2-7, with a weak D call TRBD1 (6 bases). CDR1 MNHEY and CDR2 SMNVEV come from the germline V gene (reference sequence). There are 15 residues in the CDR3. Trimming removed 3 bases at V and 5 bases at J, with 17 bases between. The CDR3 DNA reads TGTGCCAGCAGTTTCCTTGGGGACAAAAATCACGAGCAGTACTTC. Protein product: CASSFLGDKNHEQYF.

The chain links TRBV5-1 to TRBJ1-4; possibly TRBD1 for D (6 bases). The CDR3 extends over 16 amino acids. Trimming removed 4 bases from V and 5 bases from J, with 18 bases in between. Germline V gene sequence: CDR1 SGHRS, CDR2 YFSETQ. The CDR3 here is CASSRGDGLKNEKLFF. The CDR3 nucleotides are TGCGCCAGCAGCAGGGGGGACGGACTGAAAAATGAAAAACTGTTTTTT.

The chain uses TRBV6-2 or TRBV6-3 and TRBJ1-2; tentative D call: TRBD1 (5 bases). V lost 3 bases, J lost 7 bases, and 21 bases lay in between. Germline assignment: CDR1 MNHEY and CDR2 SVGEGT. The CDR3 sequence is 16 residues long. CDR3 DNA sequence: TGTGCCAGCAGTTATACGGGATCCGGGGGGTCTGCTGGCTACACCTTC. This translates into CASSYTGSGGSAGYTF.

This chain connects TRBV7-2 to TRBJ2-4, with TRBD1 matching 7 bases. The germline V gene encodes CDR1 SGHTA and CDR2 FQGNSA. The ends lost 2 bases at V and 7 bases at J; junction bases unmatched: 8. This CDR3 has 15 residues. The CDR3 loop reads CASSLIRGPGNIQYF. The CDR3 DNA is TGTGCCAGCAGCTTAATTAGGGGGCCAGGGAACATTCAGTACTTC.

This chain connects TRBV19 to TRBJ2-1; D is perhaps TRBD1 or TRBD2 (6 bases each). The V end lost 4 bases, the J end lost 5 bases, and 12 bases lay between the germline ends. The CDR3 is made up of 14 amino acids. Germline CDR1 LNHDA, CDR2 SQIVND (reference sequence). The CDR3 spells CASSTGGLNNEQFF. CDR3 nucleotide sequence: TGTGCCAGTAGTACTGGGGGGCTCAACAATGAGCAGTTCTTC. The entire variable domain, with the rest obtained from reference TRBV19 and TRBJ2-1, is as follows: DGGITQSPKYLFRKEGQNVTLSCEQNLNHDAMYWYRQDPGQGLRLIYYSQIVNDFQKGDIAEGYSVSREKKESFPLTVTSAQKNPTAFYLCASSTGGLNNEQFFGPGTRLTVL.

The chain is built from TRBV20-1 and TRBJ2-1; D gene unclear. CDR3 length: 11 amino acids. Trimming took off 5 bases at V and 7 bases at J, with 9 bases between the two ends. From germline, CDR1 is DFQATT and CDR2 SNEGSKA (reference sequence). CDR3 DNA: TGCAGTGCTCCTCGATTAAATGAGCAGTTCTTC. Amino acid sequence: CSAPRLNEQFF.

The rearrangement uses TRBV10-3 and TRBJ2-7; D might be TRBD1 (5 bases). The CDR3 has 16 residues. Per germline, CDR1 ENHRY and CDR2 SYGVKD. Trimming removed 6 bases at V and 0 bases at J, with 18 bases between. In DNA, the CDR3 is TGTGCCATCAGCGATGCCCAGGGCTCTCACTCCTACGAGCAGTACTTC. Translating gives CAISDAQGSHSYEQYF.